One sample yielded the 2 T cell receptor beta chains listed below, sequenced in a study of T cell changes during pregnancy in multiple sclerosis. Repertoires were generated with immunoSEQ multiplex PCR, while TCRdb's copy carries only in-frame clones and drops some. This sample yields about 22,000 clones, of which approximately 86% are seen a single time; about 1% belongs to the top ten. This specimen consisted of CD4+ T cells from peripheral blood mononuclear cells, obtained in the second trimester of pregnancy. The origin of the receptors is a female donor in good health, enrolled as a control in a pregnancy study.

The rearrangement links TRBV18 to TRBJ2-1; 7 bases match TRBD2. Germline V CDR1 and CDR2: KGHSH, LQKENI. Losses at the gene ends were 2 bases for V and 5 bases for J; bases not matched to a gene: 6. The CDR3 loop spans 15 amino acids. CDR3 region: CASSPVASGHNEQFF. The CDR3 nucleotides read TGTGCCAGCTCACCAGTGGCTAGCGGCCACAATGAGCAGTTCTTC.

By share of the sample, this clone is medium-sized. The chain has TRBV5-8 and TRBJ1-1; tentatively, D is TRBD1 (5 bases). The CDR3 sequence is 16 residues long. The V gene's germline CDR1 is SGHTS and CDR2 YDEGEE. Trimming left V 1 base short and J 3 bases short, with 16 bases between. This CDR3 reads CASSLLLGGKHTEAFF. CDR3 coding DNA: TGTGCCAGCAGCTTGCTCCTGGGGGGGAAACACACTGAAGCTTTCTTT. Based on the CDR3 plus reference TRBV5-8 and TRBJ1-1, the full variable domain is EAGVTQSPTHLIKTRGQQATLRCSPISGHTSVYWYQQALGLGLQFLLWYDEGEERNRGNFPPRFSGRQFPNYSSELNVNALELEDSALYLCASSLLLGGKHTEAFFGQGTRLTVV.